The 17 T cell receptor beta chains presented below share a single source sample, sequenced in a study of blood T cells in healthy people across ages. Primed by a sample-barcoded 5' primer and a J-beta primer mix, a second PCR proceeded for 7 to 11 cycles. One entry per CDR3 protein results from TCRdb running MiXCR on the 5' RACE reads. The data hold around 710,000 distinct CDR3 sequences, with 35% to 45% observed a single time. Material for sequencing was blood. The receptor set was obtained from a woman aged 60-75 years in good health.

This clonotype was seen a handful of times. The chain employs TRBV5-6 and TRBJ2-7, with D possibly TRBD2 on 6 matching bases. The CDR3 sequence is 13 residues long. Germline V gene lookup returns CDR1 SGHDT and CDR2 YYEEEE. Trimming pared 8 bases from V and 7 bases from J, leaving 19 bases between. CDR3 sequence (DNA): TGTGCCAGAAGTGGGCGGGGATTGAGAGAGCAGTACTTC. Translating it yields CARSGRGLREQYF.

Here the CDR3 DNA reads TGTGCCAGCAGCTTCGGGGTCCCGAACACCGGGGAGCTGTTTTTT. Protein sequence: CASSFGVPNTGELFF. The chain links TRBV7-9 to TRBJ2-2, with a weak D call TRBD2 (5 bases). V lost 3 bases and J 0 bases, leaving 8 bases between the germline ends. The CDR3 sequence is 15 residues long. Germline-derived CDR1 and CDR2 are SEHNR and FQNEAQ (reference sequence).

Concerning this clonotype itself: One base away lies a much larger clone, so this may be a sequencing read error. The chain carries TRBV7-2 and TRBJ1-2; no reliable D call. CDR1 and CDR2 (germline): SGHTA, FQGNSA. The CDR3 loop spans 13 amino acids. The CDR3 protein is CASSLSSDYGCTF. CDR3 bases: TGTGCCAGCAGCTTATCCAGTGACTATGGCTGCACCTTC.

In this sample, this clonotype turned up many times. This chain connects TRBV7-9 to TRBJ1-2, with unresolved D. This CDR3 is 14 amino acids long. From germline, CDR1 is SEHNR and CDR2 FQNEAQ (reference sequence). V was clipped by 5 bases and J by 1 base, with 11 bases between them. The CDR3 protein is CASSPEQSNYGYTF. CDR3 sequence (DNA): TGTGCCAGCAGCCCAGAGCAGAGTAACTATGGCTACACCTTC.

The chain is built from TRBV11-2 and TRBJ2-3, with 7 bases that match TRBD1. V was pared by 8 bases and J by 4 bases, with 12 bases of the junction left unmatched. This CDR3 is 15 amino acids long. Germline CDR1 and CDR2: SGHAT and FQNNGV. The CDR3 region is CASSTQGESADTQYF. CDR3 coding DNA: TGTGCCAGCTCCACCCAGGGGGAGTCGGCAGATACGCAGTATTTT.

The rearrangement joins TRBV10-3 to TRBJ2-2; D unresolved. V dropped 3 bases and J dropped 6 bases, with 8 bases sitting between them. Looked up from germline, CDR1 is ENHRY and CDR2 is SYGVKD. The CDR3 is 13 amino acids. The CDR3 protein is CAISDRPAGELFF. The CDR3 DNA reads TGTGCCATCAGTGATAGACCTGCCGGGGAGCTGTTTTTT.

The genes are TRBV28 and TRBJ2-3; 10 nucleotides match TRBD2. The germline V gene has CDR1 MDHEN and CDR2 SYDVKM. The CDR3 is made up of 17 amino acids. With 4 bases clipped from V and 5 bases from J, the junction kept 12 bases outside the gene matches. The CDR3 here is CASSYPRAGGPIDTQYF. CDR3 nucleotides: TGTGCCAGCAGTTACCCACGAGCGGGAGGGCCAATAGATACGCAGTATTTT. Full variable domain (rest looked up from reference TRBV28 and TRBJ2-3): DVKVTQSSRYLVKRTGEKVFLECVQDMDHENMFWYRQDPGLGLRLIYFSYDVKMKEKGDIPEGYSVSREKKERFSLILESASTNQTSMYLCASSYPRAGGPIDTQYFGPGTRLTVL.

The rearrangement uses TRBV7-2 and TRBJ2-1; D call uncertain. This CDR3 comprises 13 residues. Germline assignment: CDR1 SGHTA and CDR2 FQGNSA. Trimming left V 3 bases short and J 7 bases short, with 10 bases between. CDR3 coding DNA: TGTGCCAGCAGCTTCCCCCCAAAAAATGAGCAGTTCTTC. Protein: CASSFPPKNEQFF.

With regard to this clonotype: Compared with germline, one end of the junction differs, possibly owing to a read error. The rearrangement uses TRBV6-1 and TRBJ2-3; 16 bases line up with TRBD2. Looked up from germline, CDR1 is MNHNS and CDR2 is SASEGT. This CDR3 has 19 residues. CDR3 sequence (DNA): TGTTCCAGCAGCTCCATGTTTGAGGGACTAGCGGGGGGGCTTGATACGCAGTATTTT. Protein sequence: CSSSSMFEGLAGGLDTQYF.

This clonotype was picked up a small number of times. This chain links TRBV15 with TRBJ1-5, with unresolved D. Germline V gene lookup returns CDR1 LNHNV and CDR2 YYDKDF (reference sequence). The CDR3 contains 13 residues. V was pared by 8 bases and J by 3 bases, with 11 bases between. The CDR3 coding sequence is TGTGCCACCGCTGACACGTACAATCAGCCCCAGCATTTT. It is translated as CATADTYNQPQHF.

This rearrangement joins TRBV2 to TRBJ2-1; 7 bases fit TRBD2. J was trimmed by 3 bases and V by 6 bases; bases with no gene match: 2. The CDR3 length is 13 residues. Germline V gene data show CDR1 as SNHLY and CDR2 as FYNNEI. The CDR3, as DNA: TGTGCCAGCAGACTAGCGTTCTACAATGAGCAGTTCTTC. This encodes CASRLAFYNEQFF.

This clonotype was counted at least ten times. The CDR3, as DNA: TGTGCCAGCAGCTTAGGGACAGGAGGTACCTACAATGAGCAGTTCTTC. Amino acid sequence: CASSLGTGGTYNEQFF. This chain uses TRBV7-9 with TRBJ2-1, with 7 bases aligning to TRBD1. V dropped 1 base and J dropped 2; count of bases not matched to a gene: 5. The CDR3 has 16 residues. Per germline, CDR1 SEHNR and CDR2 FQNEAQ (reference sequence).

The chain recombines TRBV9 with TRBJ2-7; 8 nucleotides agree with TRBD1. The CDR3 loop spans 16 amino acids. The J segment lost 2 bases and the V segment lost 3 bases, leaving 10 bases of the junction unmatched. The V gene's germline CDR1 is SGDLS and CDR2 YYNGEE. For the CDR3, the DNA is TGTGCCAGCAGCGCAAATATAGGGACAGGCACCTACGAGCAGTACTTC. Encoded protein: CASSANIGTGTYEQYF. Full variable domain (rest looked up from reference TRBV9 and TRBJ2-7): DSGVTQTPKHLITATGQRVTLRCSPRSGDLSVYWYQQSLDQGLQFLIQYYNGEERAKGNILERFSAQQFPDLHSELNLSSLELGDSALYFCASSANIGTGTYEQYFGPGTRLTVT.

V and J are TRBV20-1 and TRBJ2-3, with a weak D call TRBD1 (6 bases). This CDR3 region has 15 residues. Between the trimmed V and J ends, which lost 0 bases and 5 bases, there was a span of 15 bases. Germline V gives CDR1 DFQATT, CDR2 SNEGSKA (reference sequence). CDR3 protein: CSARDQGLGVDTQYF. The CDR3 DNA sequence: TGCAGTGCTAGAGATCAGGGGCTAGGGGTAGATACGCAGTATTTT.

In DNA, the CDR3 is TGTGCCAGTTATAGCGGGAGGCCGGGGAATGAGCAGTTCTTC. Translating gives CASYSGRPGNEQFF. This chain joins TRBV19 and TRBJ2-1; 10 nucleotides align to TRBD2. Per germline, CDR1 LNHDA and CDR2 SQIVND (reference sequence). This CDR3 has 14 amino acids. After removal of 8 bases from V and 7 bases from J, the junction contained 8 bases not matched to a gene.

This clonotype showed up just a few times. This chain links TRBV20-1 with TRBJ2-1; 7 positions match TRBD2. Germline lookup yields CDR1 DFQATT and CDR2 SNEGSKA (reference sequence). The CDR3 totals 15 residues. V was clipped by 1 base and J by 12 bases; unmatched bases: 15. This CDR3 reads CSARVIGRESGGQFF. The CDR3 DNA follows: TGCAGTGCTAGAGTAATCGGGCGGGAGTCCGGGGGGCAGTTCTTC.

This clonotype was picked up a small number of times. The chain recombines TRBV2 with TRBJ2-1; 11 bases fit TRBD2. V shed 5 bases, J shed 9 bases, and the junction held 3 bases outside the gene matches. The germline CDR1 and CDR2 sequences are SNHLY and FYNNEI. The CDR3 totals 13 residues. The CDR3 reads CASSLTSGIEQFF. DNA of the CDR3: TGTGCCAGCAGTCTGACTAGCGGGATTGAGCAGTTCTTC. Supplemented by reference TRBV2 and TRBJ2-1, the full variable domain reads EPEVTQTPSHQVTQMGQEVILRCVPISNHLYFYWYRQILGQKVEFLVSFYNNEISEKSEIFDDQFSVERPDGSNFTLKIRSTKLEDSAMYFCASSLTSGIEQFFGPGTRLTVL.